This T cell receptor beta chain came from a study of blood T cell repertoires in COVID-19. Study information: The origin of the acute and convalescent COVID-19 samples was the United States, Italy and Spain.

Participants, 18 to 89 years old, spanned fewer than 25 US areas. Germline V gene data show CDR1 as SGHRS and CDR2 as YFSETQ. This CDR3 contains 15 residues. The V and J ends lost 2 bases and 0 bases respectively, with 9 bases between them. Only in-frame clones appear in the TCRdb table, and some are missing; sequencing was by immunoSEQ multiplex PCR. This sample has under 300,000 clones; 75% to 95% occur once, and the top ten carry approximately 1.9%. The clonotype comes from a woman aged 18-30 years who had recovered from COVID-19. The sequenced sample consisted of PBMCs or T cells enriched from blood (not recorded which). This chain joins TRBV5-1 and TRBJ2-1, with D uncertain. In DNA, the CDR3 is TGCGCCAGCAGCTTTGGCAGAACCTCCTACAATGAGCAGTTCTTC. This translates into CASSFGRTSYNEQFF.